What follows is one TCR beta chain and its context. The sample is drawn from a study of control samples from healthy donors and cancer patients. Germline trimming cut 4 bases from V and 3 bases from J; bases unmatched to any gene: 2. Germline V gives CDR1 LGHDT, CDR2 YNNKEL (reference sequence). This CDR3 spans 15 amino acids. The data were produced by immunoSEQ multiplex PCR, yet TCRdb's version contains in-frame clones alone and is incomplete. The sample holds 90,000 to 150,000 clones, roughly nine tenths seen once. The V call is TRBV3-1 (or the pseudogene TRBV3-2), the J call TRBJ2-1; TRBD1 aligns across 11 bases. The receptor's source is a woman under 30 in good health. The sequencing input was blood. In DNA form, the CDR3 reads TGTGCCAGCAGCCGAGGGACAGGGGGCTACAATGAGCAGTTCTTC. It specifies CASSRGTGGYNEQFF.